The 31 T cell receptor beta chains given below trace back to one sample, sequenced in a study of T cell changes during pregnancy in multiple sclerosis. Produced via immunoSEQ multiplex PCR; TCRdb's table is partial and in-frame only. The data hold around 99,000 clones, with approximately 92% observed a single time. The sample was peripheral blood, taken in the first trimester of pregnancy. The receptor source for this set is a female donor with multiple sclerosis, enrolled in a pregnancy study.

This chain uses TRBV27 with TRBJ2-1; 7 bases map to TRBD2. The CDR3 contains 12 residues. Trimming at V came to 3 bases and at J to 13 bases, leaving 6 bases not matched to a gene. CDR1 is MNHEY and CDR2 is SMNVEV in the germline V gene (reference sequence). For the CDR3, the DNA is TGTGCCAGCAGTTTCCCAGGGAGGGAACAGTTCTTC. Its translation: CASSFPGREQFF.

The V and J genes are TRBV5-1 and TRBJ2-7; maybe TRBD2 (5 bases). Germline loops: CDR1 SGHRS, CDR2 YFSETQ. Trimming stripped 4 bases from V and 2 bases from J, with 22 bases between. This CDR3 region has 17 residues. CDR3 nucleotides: TGCGCCAGCAGCGCTTCCCCGTTCGGCGGAGGAGCCTACGAGCAGTACTTC. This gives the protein CASSASPFGGGAYEQYF. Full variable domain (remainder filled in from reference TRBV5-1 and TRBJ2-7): KAGVTQTPRYLIKTRGQQVTLSCSPISGHRSVSWYQQTPGQGLQFLFEYFSETQRNKGNFPGRFSGRQFSNSRSEMNVSTLELGDSALYLCASSASPFGGGAYEQYFGPGTRLTVT.

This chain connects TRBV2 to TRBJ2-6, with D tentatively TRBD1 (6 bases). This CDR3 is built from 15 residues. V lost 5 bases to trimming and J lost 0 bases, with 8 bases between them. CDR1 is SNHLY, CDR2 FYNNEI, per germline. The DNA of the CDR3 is TGTGCCAGCAGTTGGACAGTCTCTGGGGCCAACGTCCTGACTTTC. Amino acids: CASSWTVSGANVLTF.

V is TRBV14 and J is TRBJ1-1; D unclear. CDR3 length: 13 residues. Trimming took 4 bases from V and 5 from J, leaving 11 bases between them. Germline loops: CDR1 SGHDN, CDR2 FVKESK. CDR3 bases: TGTGCCAGCAGCCTAGACGTACGGACTGAAGCTTTCTTT. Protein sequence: CASSLDVRTEAFF.

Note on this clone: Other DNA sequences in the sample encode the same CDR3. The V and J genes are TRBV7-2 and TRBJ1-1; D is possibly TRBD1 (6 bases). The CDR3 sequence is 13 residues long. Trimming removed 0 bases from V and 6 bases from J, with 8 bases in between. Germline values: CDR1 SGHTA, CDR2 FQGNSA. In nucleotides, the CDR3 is TGTGCCAGCAGCTTAGCGCCAGGGGCTGAAGCTTTCTTT. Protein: CASSLAPGAEAFF.

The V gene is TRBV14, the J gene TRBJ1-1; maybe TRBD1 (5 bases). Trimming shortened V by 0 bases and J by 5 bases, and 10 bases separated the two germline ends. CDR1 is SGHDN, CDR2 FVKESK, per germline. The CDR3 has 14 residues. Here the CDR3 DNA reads TGTGCCAGCAGCCAAGAACTCAAGGGGACTGAAGCTTTCTTT. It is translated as CASSQELKGTEAFF.

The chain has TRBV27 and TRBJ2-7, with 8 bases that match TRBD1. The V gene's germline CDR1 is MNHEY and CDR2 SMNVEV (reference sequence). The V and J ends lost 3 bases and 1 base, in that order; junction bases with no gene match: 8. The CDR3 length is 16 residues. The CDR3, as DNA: TGTGCCAGCAGTTTTTTTGGGACAGGTGGGTCCTACGAGCAGTACTTC. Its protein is CASSFFGTGGSYEQYF.

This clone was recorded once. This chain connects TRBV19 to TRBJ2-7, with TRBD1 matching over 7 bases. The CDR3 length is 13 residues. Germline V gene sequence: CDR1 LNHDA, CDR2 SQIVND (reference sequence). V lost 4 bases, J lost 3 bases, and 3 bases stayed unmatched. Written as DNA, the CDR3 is TGTGCCAGTAGTAGCAGGGACAGCTACGAGCAGTACTTC. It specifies CASSSRDSYEQYF.

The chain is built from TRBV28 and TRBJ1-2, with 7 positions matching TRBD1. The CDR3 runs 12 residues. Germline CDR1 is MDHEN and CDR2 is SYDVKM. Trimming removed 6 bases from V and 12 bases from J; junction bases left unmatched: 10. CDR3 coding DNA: TGTGCCAGCAGCAGTACTCGGGACAGCCACACCTTC. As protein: CASSSTRDSHTF.

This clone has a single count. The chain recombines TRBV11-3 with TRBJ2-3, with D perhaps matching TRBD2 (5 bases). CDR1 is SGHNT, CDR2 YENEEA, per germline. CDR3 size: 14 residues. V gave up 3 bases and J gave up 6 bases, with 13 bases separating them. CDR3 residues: CASSFGGLGDTQYF. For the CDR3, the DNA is TGTGCCAGCAGCTTCGGAGGTCTTGGGGATACGCAGTATTTT.

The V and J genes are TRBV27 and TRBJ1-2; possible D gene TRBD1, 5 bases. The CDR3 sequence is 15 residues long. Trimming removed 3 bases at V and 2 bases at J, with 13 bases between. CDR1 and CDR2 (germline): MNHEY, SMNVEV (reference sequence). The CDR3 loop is CASSFTGRINYGYTF. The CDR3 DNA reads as TGTGCCAGCAGTTTTACAGGCCGTATCAACTATGGCTACACCTTC.

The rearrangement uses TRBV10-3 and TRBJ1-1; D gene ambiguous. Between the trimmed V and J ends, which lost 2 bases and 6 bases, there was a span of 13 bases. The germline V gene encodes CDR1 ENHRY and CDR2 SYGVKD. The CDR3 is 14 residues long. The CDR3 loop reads CAISEVKGGPEAFF. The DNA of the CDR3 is TGTGCCATCAGTGAGGTAAAGGGCGGGCCTGAAGCTTTCTTT.

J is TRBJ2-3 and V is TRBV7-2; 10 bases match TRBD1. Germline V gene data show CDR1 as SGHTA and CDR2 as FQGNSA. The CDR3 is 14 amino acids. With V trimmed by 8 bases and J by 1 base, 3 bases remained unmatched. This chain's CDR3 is CASLGQGRTDTQYF. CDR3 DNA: TGTGCCAGCCTGGGACAGGGGCGCACAGATACGCAGTATTTT.

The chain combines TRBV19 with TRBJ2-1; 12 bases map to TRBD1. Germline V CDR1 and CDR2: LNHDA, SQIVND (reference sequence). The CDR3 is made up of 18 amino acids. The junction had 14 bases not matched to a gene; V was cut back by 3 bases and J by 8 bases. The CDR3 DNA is TGTGCCAGTAGTATCGGGGGGACAGGGGGCATCTGGGGGGATGAGCAGTTCTTC. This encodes CASSIGGTGGIWGDEQFF.

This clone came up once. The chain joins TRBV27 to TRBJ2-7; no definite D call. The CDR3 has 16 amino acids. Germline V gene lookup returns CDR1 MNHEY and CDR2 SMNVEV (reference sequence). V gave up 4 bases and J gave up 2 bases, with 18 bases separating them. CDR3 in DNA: TGTGCCAGCAGTTGGGCAGCTGATTCCTTGACCTACGAGCAGTACTTC. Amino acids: CASSWAADSLTYEQYF.

The CDR3 DNA follows: TGTGCCAGCAGCTTAGGTATTAGCGGGACCTACAATGAGCAGTTCTTC. Translation gives CASSLGISGTYNEQFF. The V gene is TRBV7-8, the J gene TRBJ2-1; 8 nucleotides match TRBD2. The V gene's germline CDR1 is SGHVS and CDR2 FQNEAQ. V trimming: 1 base; J trimming: 2 bases; junction bases outside the gene matches: 4. This CDR3 is 16 amino acids long.

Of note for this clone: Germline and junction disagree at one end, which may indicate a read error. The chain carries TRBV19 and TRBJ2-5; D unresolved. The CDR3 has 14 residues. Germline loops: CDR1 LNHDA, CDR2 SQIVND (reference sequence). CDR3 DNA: TGTGCCAGTAGTCTAGACCTAAGTCAAGAGACCCAGTACTTC. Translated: CASSLDLSQETQYF.

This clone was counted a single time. CDR3 residues: CATASGDKTQYF. The CDR3 nucleotides are TGTGCCACCGCCTCAGGGGATAAGACCCAGTACTTC. V gene TRBV19 combines with J gene TRBJ2-5; D might be TRBD1 (6 bases). Germline V gives CDR1 LNHDA, CDR2 SQIVND (reference sequence). The CDR3 runs 12 residues. Trimming stripped 10 bases from V and 6 bases from J, with 15 bases between.

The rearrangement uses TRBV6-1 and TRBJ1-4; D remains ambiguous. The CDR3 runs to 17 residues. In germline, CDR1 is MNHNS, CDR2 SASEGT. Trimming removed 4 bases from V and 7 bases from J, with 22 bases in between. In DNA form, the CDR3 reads TGTGCCAGCAGTGGTCCGCGCGGGGAAACCTTAGTTGAAAAACTGTTTTTT. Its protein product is CASSGPRGETLVEKLFF.

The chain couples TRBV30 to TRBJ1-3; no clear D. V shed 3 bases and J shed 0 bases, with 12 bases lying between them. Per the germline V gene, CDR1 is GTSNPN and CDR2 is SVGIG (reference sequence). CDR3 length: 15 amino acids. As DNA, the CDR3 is TGTGCCTGGAGAATTGGCGGGCACTCTGGAAACACCATATATTTT. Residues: CAWRIGGHSGNTIYF.

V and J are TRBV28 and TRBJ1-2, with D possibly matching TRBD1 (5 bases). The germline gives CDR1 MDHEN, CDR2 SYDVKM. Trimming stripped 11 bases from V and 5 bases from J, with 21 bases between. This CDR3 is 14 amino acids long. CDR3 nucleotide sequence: TGTGCCGTCCAGGGACTTGGAGCGAGATATGGCTACACCTTC. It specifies CAVQGLGARYGYTF.

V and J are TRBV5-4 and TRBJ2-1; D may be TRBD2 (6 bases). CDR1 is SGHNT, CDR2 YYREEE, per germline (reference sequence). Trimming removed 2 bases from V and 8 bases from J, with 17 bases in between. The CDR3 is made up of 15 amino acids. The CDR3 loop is CASSLVGRRDDEQFF. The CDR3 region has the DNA TGTGCCAGCAGCTTAGTTGGACGGCGGGATGATGAGCAGTTCTTC. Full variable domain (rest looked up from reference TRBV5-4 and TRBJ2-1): ETGVTQSPTHLIKTRGQQVTLRCSSQSGHNTVSWYQQALGQGPQFIFQYYREEENGRGNFPPRFSGLQFPNYSSELNVNALELDDSALYLCASSLVGRRDDEQFFGPGTRLTVL.

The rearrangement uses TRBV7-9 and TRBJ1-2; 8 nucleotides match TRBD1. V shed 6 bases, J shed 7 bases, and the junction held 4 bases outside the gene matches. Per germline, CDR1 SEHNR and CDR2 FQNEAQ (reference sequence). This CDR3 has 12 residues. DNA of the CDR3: TGTGCCAGCAGACAGGGGGATGTTGGCTACACCTTC. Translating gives CASRQGDVGYTF.

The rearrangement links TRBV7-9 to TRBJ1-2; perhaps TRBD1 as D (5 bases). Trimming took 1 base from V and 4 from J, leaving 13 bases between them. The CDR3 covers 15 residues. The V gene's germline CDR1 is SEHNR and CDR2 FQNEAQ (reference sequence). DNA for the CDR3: TGTGCCAGCAGCTTAGAGGGAGGGCAGGGCTATGGCTACACCTTC. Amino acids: CASSLEGGQGYGYTF.

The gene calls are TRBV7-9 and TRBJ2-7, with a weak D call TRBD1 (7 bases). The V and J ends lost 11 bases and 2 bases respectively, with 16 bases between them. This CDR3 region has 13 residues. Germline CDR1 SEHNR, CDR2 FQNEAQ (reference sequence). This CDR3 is CAGGGPRTYEQYF. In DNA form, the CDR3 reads TGTGCCGGAGGGGGCCCCAGGACCTACGAGCAGTACTTC.

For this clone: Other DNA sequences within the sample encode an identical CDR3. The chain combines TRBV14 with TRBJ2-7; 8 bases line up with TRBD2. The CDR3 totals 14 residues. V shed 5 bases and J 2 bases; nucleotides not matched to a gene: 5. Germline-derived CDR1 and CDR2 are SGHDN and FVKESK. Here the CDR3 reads CASSLPGLAYEQYF. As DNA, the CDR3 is TGTGCCAGCAGCTTACCGGGACTAGCCTACGAGCAGTACTTC.

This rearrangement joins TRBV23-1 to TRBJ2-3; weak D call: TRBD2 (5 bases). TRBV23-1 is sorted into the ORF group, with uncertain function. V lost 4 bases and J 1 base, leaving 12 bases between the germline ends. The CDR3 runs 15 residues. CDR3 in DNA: TGCGCCAGCAGTCCCGCTGGGCGGGGCACAGATACGCAGTATTTT. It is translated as CASSPAGRGTDTQYF.

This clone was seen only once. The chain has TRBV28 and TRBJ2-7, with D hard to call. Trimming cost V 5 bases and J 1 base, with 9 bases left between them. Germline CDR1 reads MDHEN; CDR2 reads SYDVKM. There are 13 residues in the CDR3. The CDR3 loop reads CASSLGNSYEQYF. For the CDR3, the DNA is TGTGCCAGCAGTCTGGGCAATTCCTACGAGCAGTACTTC.

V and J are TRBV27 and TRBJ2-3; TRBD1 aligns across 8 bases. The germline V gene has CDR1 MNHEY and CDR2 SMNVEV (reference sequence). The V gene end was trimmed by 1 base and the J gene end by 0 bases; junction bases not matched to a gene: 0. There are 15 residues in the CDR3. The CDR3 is CASSLWDRSTDTQYF. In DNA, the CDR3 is TGTGCCAGCAGTTTATGGGACAGGAGCACAGATACGCAGTATTTT.

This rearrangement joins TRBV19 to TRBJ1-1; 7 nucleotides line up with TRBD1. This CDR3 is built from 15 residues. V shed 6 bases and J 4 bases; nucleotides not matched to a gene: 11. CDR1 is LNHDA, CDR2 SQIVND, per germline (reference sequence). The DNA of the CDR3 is TGTGCCAGTAGCCTCGGGACAGACCCTTTCACTGAAGCTTTCTTT. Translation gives CASSLGTDPFTEAFF. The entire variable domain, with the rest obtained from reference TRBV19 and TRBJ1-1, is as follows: DGGITQSPKYLFRKEGQNVTLSCEQNLNHDAMYWYRQDPGQGLRLIYYSQIVNDFQKGDIAEGYSVSREKKESFPLTVTSAQKNPTAFYLCASSLGTDPFTEAFFGQGTRLTVV.

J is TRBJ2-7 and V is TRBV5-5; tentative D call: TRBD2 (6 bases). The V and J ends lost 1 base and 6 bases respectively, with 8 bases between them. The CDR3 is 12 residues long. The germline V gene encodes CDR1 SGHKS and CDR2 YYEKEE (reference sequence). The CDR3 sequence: CASSLSGREQYF. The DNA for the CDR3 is TGTGCCAGCAGCTTGAGCGGGCGCGAGCAGTACTTC.